The clone carrying this T cell receptor beta chain was observed many times. Its antigen is not known. The data were taken from a study of neurological immune-mediated disorders. Unsorted libraries came from 2 million PBMCs stored at -80 °C. This CDR3 has 16 residues. Germline CDR1 and CDR2: SGHRS and YFSETQ. V gave up 0 bases and J gave up 5 bases; unmatched junction bases: 7. 5'RACE with 10-nucleotide random UMIs generated the cDNA. Each CDR3 protein is one row after TCRdb ran MiXCR on the 5' RACE reads. This table has under 40,000 distinct CDR3 sequences, roughly 7% appearing once. Broader study findings: The greatest degree of TCR clonal expansion was observed in HTLV-1-associated myelopathy, with the lowest in multiple sclerosis, below that of healthy controls. No CDR3 amino acid sequences recurred among expanded clones across subjects, suggesting private repertoires in all groups.

This receptor was identified in a woman aged 40 to 55 in good health. The sample comprised PBMCs. This chain connects TRBV5-1 to TRBJ2-3, with TRBD2 matching 9 bases. In DNA, the CDR3 is TGCGCCAGCAGCTTGGTGGTAGCGGGGGCGGGAGATACGCAGTATTTT. As protein: CASSLVVAGAGDTQYF.